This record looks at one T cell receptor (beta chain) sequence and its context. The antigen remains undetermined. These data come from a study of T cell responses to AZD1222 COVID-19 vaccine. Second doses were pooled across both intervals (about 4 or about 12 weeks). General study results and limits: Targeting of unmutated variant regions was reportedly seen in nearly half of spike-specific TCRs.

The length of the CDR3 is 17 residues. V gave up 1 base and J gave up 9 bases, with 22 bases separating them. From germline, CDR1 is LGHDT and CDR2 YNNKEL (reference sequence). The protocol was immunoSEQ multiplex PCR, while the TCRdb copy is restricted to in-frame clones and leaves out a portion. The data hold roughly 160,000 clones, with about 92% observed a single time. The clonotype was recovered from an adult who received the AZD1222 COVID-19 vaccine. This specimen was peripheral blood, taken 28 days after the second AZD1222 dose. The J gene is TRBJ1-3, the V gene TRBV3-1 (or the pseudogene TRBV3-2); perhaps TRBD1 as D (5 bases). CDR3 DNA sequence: TGTGCCAGCAGCCAAGCAGGAAGGGCCCGCCGGGGGGGCACCATATATTTT. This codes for CASSQAGRARRGGTIYF.